The 7 T cell receptor beta chains below all came from one sample that was sequenced in a study of shared clonotypes between healthy human individuals. TCRdb's copy holds only in-frame clones and misses some; the assay was immunoSEQ multiplex PCR. The sample includes approximately 2,300,000 clones, roughly 90% of them seen just once. The specimen sequenced was naive CD4+ T cells from PBMCs. Stated subset: CD45RA+ positively selected. The receptors were gathered from a man between 18 and 35 years old in good health. Some clones in this sample may be carry-over from other donors' samples.

The chain employs TRBV19 and TRBJ2-1, with 7 positions matching TRBD2. V shed 6 bases and J 7 bases; nucleotides not matched to a gene: 18. Per the germline V gene, CDR1 is LNHDA and CDR2 is SQIVND (reference sequence). The CDR3 runs 17 residues. The CDR3 nucleotides are TGTGCCAGTAGCCCGTCAGCGGGGACTCTCAGGGTAAATGAGCAGTTCTTC. It encodes CASSPSAGTLRVNEQFF.

The V call is TRBV19, the J call TRBJ1-5, with a possible D match to TRBD1 (5 bases). The CDR3 runs to 18 residues. Germline V gene data show CDR1 as LNHDA and CDR2 as SQIVND (reference sequence). The ends were cut back, 2 bases at V and 2 bases at J, with 19 bases in the middle. The CDR3 nucleotides read TGTGCCAGTAGTATAAGGTCGGGACGCTCCTTGGGCAATCAGCCCCAGCATTTT. Translation gives CASSIRSGRSLGNQPQHF. Supplemented by reference TRBV19 and TRBJ1-5, the full variable domain reads DGGITQSPKYLFRKEGQNVTLSCEQNLNHDAMYWYRQDPGQGLRLIYYSQIVNDFQKGDIAEGYSVSREKKESFPLTVTSAQKNPTAFYLCASSIRSGRSLGNQPQHFGDGTRLSIL.

The chain uses TRBV2 and TRBJ1-5, with D perhaps TRBD1 (5 bases). Trimming cost V 7 bases and J 8 bases, with 12 bases left between them. This CDR3 is 12 amino acids long. Looked up from germline, CDR1 is SNHLY and CDR2 is FYNNEI. CDR3 protein: CASTGGREPQHF. The DNA of the CDR3 is TGTGCCAGCACCGGGGGTAGAGAGCCCCAGCATTTT.

In regard to this clone: Other DNA sequences in the same sample also yield this CDR3. The chain uses TRBV5-1 and TRBJ2-3, with D uncertain. In germline, CDR1 is SGHRS, CDR2 YFSETQ. V lost 0 bases, J lost 0 bases, and 8 bases lay in between. CDR3 length equals 15 residues. CDR3 region: CASSLDRASTDTQYF. The CDR3 nucleotides read TGCGCCAGCAGCTTGGACAGAGCCAGCACAGATACGCAGTATTTT.

This sequence joins TRBV11-2 and TRBJ1-1; D is undetermined. This CDR3 region has 13 residues. Trimming pared 1 base from V and 9 bases from J, leaving 12 bases between. The V gene's germline CDR1 is SGHAT and CDR2 FQNNGV. CDR3 in DNA: TGTGCCAGCAGCTTAGCGTTCGGTGGTAAAGCTTTCTTT. Translation: CASSLAFGGKAFF.

The chain joins TRBV5-8 to TRBJ2-7, with a tentative D call TRBD1 (6 bases). V was trimmed by 4 bases and J by 3 bases, leaving 17 bases between them. Germline values: CDR1 SGHTS, CDR2 YDEGEE. The CDR3 spans 15 residues. As DNA, the CDR3 is TGTGCCAGCAGCATAAACAGGGTTATCCGCTACGAGCAGTACTTC. Residues: CASSINRVIRYEQYF.

The chain combines TRBV19 with TRBJ2-7; TRBD1 is a possible D gene (6 bases). The CDR3 has 15 amino acids. Germline-derived CDR1 and CDR2 are LNHDA and SQIVND (reference sequence). V lost 3 bases and J lost 4, with 16 bases in between. The CDR3 sequence is CASSISTGNWYEQYF. The CDR3 region has the DNA TGTGCCAGTAGTATCTCTACAGGGAATTGGTACGAGCAGTACTTC.